This is a list of T cell receptor beta chains from one sample in a study of T cells in Graves' hyperthyroidism and ophthalmopathy. Using its own MiXCR run on the multiplex PCR reads, TCRdb lists one record per CDR3 protein. This table holds 330,000 or so distinct CDR3 sequences, 18% found once. Input material: blood. These receptors came from a woman aged 40 to 49 with Graves' ophthalmopathy. The CDR3 runs from the conserved cysteine through the conserved F or W. The D gene is left open where the match is weak. Clone size is not always given. Where it is, it says once, few, many or a class for expanded clones.

d_gene	v_gene	abundance	j_gene	CDR3nt	CDR3aa
TRBD2	TRBV20-1	many	TRBJ2-2	TGCAGTGCTAGTTGGGAGGGTGCCGGGGAGCTGTTTTTT	CSASWEGAGELFF
TRBD1	TRBV12-3/TRBV12-4	many	TRBJ1-5	TGTGCCAGCAGTTTAGCCCTCACTGCGACAGGGGGCGACCAGCCCCAGCATTTT	CASSLALTATGGDQPQHF
NA	TRBV28	many	TRBJ1-1	TGTGCCAGCAGCCTCGCACTTCGGAACGACAGGCCCACTGAAGCTTTCTTT	CASSLALRNDRPTEAFF
TRBD1	TRBV6-2/TRBV6-3	NA	TRBJ1-1	TGTGCCAGCAGGACAGGGGGCTCAATGCCTGAAGCTTTCTTT	CASRTGGSMPEAFF
NA	TRBV6-1	many	TRBJ1-2	TGTGCCAGCAGTGAAGGACAGGCCGCGAGCTATGGCTACACCTTC	CASSEGQAASYGYTF
NA	TRBV7-9	many	TRBJ1-1	TGTGCCAGCAGCTTCGGGAGGGAAACTGAAGCTTTCTTT	CASSFGRETEAFF
NA	TRBV6-1	few	TRBJ1-6	TGTGCCAGCAGTCCCCCCTCCTTGGGTGATTCACCCCTCCACTTT	CASSPPSLGDSPLHF
NA	TRBV19	many	TRBJ1-1	TGTGCCAGCAGGGGAAACACTGAAGCTTTCTTT	CASRGNTEAFF
TRBD1	TRBV7-9	many	TRBJ1-1	TGTGCCAGCAGCTCCGGGACAGGGGCCACTGAAGCTTTCTTT	CASSSGTGATEAFF
TRBD2	TRBV6-1	many	TRBJ2-1	TGTGCCAGCAGTGTTGGGCTAGCGGGAGTCAATGAGCAGTTCTTC	CASSVGLAGVNEQFF
NA	TRBV20-1	many	TRBJ1-1	TGCAGTAACACCCCTGGGGGGGGGAACACTGAAGCTTTCTTT	CSNTPGGGNTEAFF
NA	TRBV7-3	many	TRBJ1-5	TGTGCCAGCAGCTTACCGCGCCCACAGTCGCTGGGCAATCAGCCCCAGCATTTT	CASSLPRPQSLGNQPQHF
NA	TRBV6-5	many	TRBJ1-2	TGTGCCAGCAGTTACTCGAGGGCTATAGATGGCTACACCTTC	CASSYSRAIDGYTF
NA	TRBV9	many	TRBJ2-7	TGTGCCAGCAGCGTAGTGTCCGGACTTGAGCAGTACTTC	CASSVVSGLEQYF
TRBD1	TRBV7-8	many	TRBJ1-1	TGTGCCAGCAGCTTAAGGGGGGGACAGGGCGGTACTGAAGCTTTCTTT	CASSLRGGQGGTEAFF
NA	TRBV20-1	many	TRBJ2-7	TGCAGTGCTAGAGATCGACTCGGAGGATCCTACGAGCAGTACTTC	CSARDRLGGSYEQYF
NA	TRBV10-1	many	TRBJ2-1	TGCGCCAGCAGTAGTGGGGCCTCCTACAATGAGCAGTTCTTC	CASSSGASYNEQFF
NA	TRBV4-3	few	TRBJ1-1	TGCGCCAGCAGCCAAGAAGGCGGGGTGCAAATAAACACTGAAGCTTTCTTT	CASSQEGGVQINTEAFF
TRBD2	TRBV25-1	many	TRBJ2-7	TGTGCCAGCAGTGGTGCCGGGACTAGCGGGAGGGCCTACGAGCAGTACTTC	CASSGAGTSGRAYEQYF
NA	TRBV3-1	many	TRBJ2-5	TGTGCCAGCAGCTACCGACAGTTGTCCCCTGAGACCCAGTACTTC	CASSYRQLSPETQYF
TRBD1	TRBV30	many	TRBJ1-1	TGTGCCTTCTTGGGACAGATGAACACTGAAGCTTTCTTT	CAFLGQMNTEAFF
NA	TRBV19	many	TRBJ1-2	TGTGCCAGTACCAGGACAGCTTCTAACTATGGCTACACCTTC	CASTRTASNYGYTF
NA	TRBV20-1	many	TRBJ2-7	TGCAGTGCTAGGTACGTGGAGCGGCCCCTCTACGAGCAGTACTTC	CSARYVERPLYEQYF
TRBD2	TRBV6-5	many	TRBJ2-7	TGTGCCAGCAGTTACGGGGCGGGAGCTCAGGAGCAGTACTTC	CASSYGAGAQEQYF
NA	TRBV18	NA	TRBJ2-6	TGTGCCAGCTCTCCCCGTTCAACTGGGGCCAACGTCCTGACTTTC	CASSPRSTGANVLTF
NA	TRBV19	many	TRBJ2-1	TGTGCCAGTAGTCCGTCCGTTTACAATGAGCAGTTCTTC	CASSPSVYNEQFF
TRBD1	TRBV6-2/TRBV6-3	many	TRBJ1-3	TGTGCCAGCAGAAGGGACAGGGACGGCATCACCATATATTTT	CASRRDRDGITIYF
NA	TRBV11-2	many	TRBJ1-5	TGTGCCAGCAGCCCAGCGGGGGATCAGCCCCAGCATTTT	CASSPAGDQPQHF
NA	TRBV6-5	NA	TRBJ1-1	TGTGCCAGCAGTTTATTTGGCAGCTTGAACACTGAAGCTTTCTTT	CASSLFGSLNTEAFF
NA	TRBV24-1	NA	TRBJ1-1	TGTGCCACCAGTGACAGGGGTACTGACACTGAAGCTTTCTTT	CATSDRGTDTEAFF
NA	TRBV24-1	many	TRBJ1-1	TGTGCCACCAGTGATCCCGGACAGGAAGCTTTCTTT	CATSDPGQEAFF
NA	TRBV4-1	few	TRBJ1-1	TGCGCCAGCAGACGGCCGGGGGCATACACTGAAGCTTTCTTT	CASRRPGAYTEAFF
NA	TRBV6-2/TRBV6-3	NA	TRBJ2-7	TGTGCCAGCAGTTGGGCGACAGGAACCTACGAGCAGTACTTC	CASSWATGTYEQYF
TRBD1	TRBV14	many	TRBJ1-1	TGTGCCAGCAGCCGTCTACCGGGACAGAAGAACACTGAAGCTTTCTTT	CASSRLPGQKNTEAFF
TRBD1	TRBV12-3/TRBV12-4	NA	TRBJ1-1	TGTGCCAGCAGAGCCGGGACAGGGGGCTTCGAAGCTTTCTTT	CASRAGTGGFEAFF
NA	TRBV5-1	few	TRBJ1-2	TGCGCCAGCATCTGGACAGTCTATGGCTACATCTTC	CASIWTVYGYIF